The sequence of this T cell receptor (beta chain) was determined in a study of T cells in Graves' hyperthyroidism and ophthalmopathy. What was amplified from RNA transcripts were TCR beta CDR3 regions. A first-round RT-PCR of the TCR CDR3 used the HTBI primer set. TCRdb re-called the multiplex PCR reads with MiXCR, one entry per CDR3 protein. The data hold around 490,000 distinct CDR3 sequences, with approximately 20% observed a single time. V lost 5 bases and J lost 1, with 11 bases in between. Looked up from germline, CDR1 is SQVTM and CDR2 is ANQGSEA. CDR3 length: 13 residues. This clonotype was counted between two and nine times.

The clonotype originates from a man aged 40-49 years with Graves' ophthalmopathy. This chain joins TRBV29-1 and TRBJ1-1; no reliable D call. The sample was blood. The CDR3 spells CSVFIRRNTEAFF. The CDR3 DNA reads as TGCAGCGTTTTCATCCGGAGGAACACTGAAGCTTTCTTT.